This TCR beta chain was documented in a study of cytomegalovirus exposure and HLA in healthy donors. This PCR relied on a set of 60 Vbeta primers and 13 Jbeta primers. Clones were sequenced by immunoSEQ multiplex PCR, and TCRdb holds only the in-frame ones, with some missing. The sample carries some 130,000 clones, 55% to 75% recorded once. The germline CDR1 and CDR2 sequences are SEHNR and FQNEAQ (reference sequence). Trimming at V came to 6 bases and at J to 3 bases, leaving 11 bases not matched to a gene. CDR3 size: 16 residues. The rearrangement joins TRBV7-9 to TRBJ2-5; the match to TRBD1 covers 9 bases. The source is a man aged 50 or older in good health and CMV-seropositive. Sequencing was carried out using PBMCs. The CDR3: CASRSPPGQGKETQYF. The CDR3 DNA is TGTGCCAGCAGGTCACCCCCAGGACAGGGGAAAGAGACCCAGTACTTC.